These 8 T cell receptor beta chains came from one sample sequenced in a study of blood T cell repertoires in COVID-19. Here immunoSEQ multiplex PCR was the method, and the copy in TCRdb shows in-frame clones only, minus some. The table records 150,000 to 200,000 clones, about 90% of them present only once. The sequenced sample was peripheral blood. These TCRs come from a woman aged 60-75 years with COVID-19, enrolled during active disease.

The chain has TRBV15 and TRBJ1-5, with TRBD1 matching 8 bases. This CDR3 is built from 16 residues. The V segment lost 0 bases and the J segment 7 bases; nucleotides outside the gene matches: 8. Germline V CDR1 and CDR2: LNHNV, YYDKDF (reference sequence). The CDR3 DNA is TGTGCCACCAGCAGAGATGACAGGGGTCGGGTGCAGCCCCAGCATTTT. It is translated as CATSRDDRGRVQPQHF.

This clone was found a few times. V and J are TRBV11-3 and TRBJ2-7; 9 bases are a match to TRBD1. Germline-derived CDR1 and CDR2 are SGHNT and YENEEA. There are 14 residues in the CDR3. DNA of the CDR3: TGTGCTCGAAACATAGGACAGGGGTTCTACGAGCAGTACTTC. Translation: CARNIGQGFYEQYF.

This clone came up once. The rearrangement links TRBV2 to TRBJ2-2, with D perhaps TRBD1 (6 bases). The CDR3 extends over 13 amino acids. Germline assignment: CDR1 SNHLY and CDR2 FYNNEI. V lost 9 bases and J lost 7, with 15 bases in between. This CDR3 is CARRTGFGGELFF. CDR3 DNA: TGTGCCAGGAGAACAGGGTTCGGCGGGGAGCTGTTTTTT.

This chain joins TRBV28 and TRBJ2-4, with TRBD2 as a possible D gene (6 bases). Trimming took off 3 bases at V and 2 bases at J, with 14 bases between the two ends. Germline CDR1 is MDHEN and CDR2 is SYDVKM. The CDR3 is 16 residues long. The CDR3 sequence is CASSFRSRGTKNIQYF. The CDR3 coding sequence is TGTGCCAGCAGTTTTCGCAGCCGGGGGACCAAAAACATTCAGTACTTC.

This chain links TRBV12-5 with TRBJ2-1, with 9 nucleotides matching TRBD2. V dropped 0 bases and J dropped 10; count of bases not matched to a gene: 1. The CDR3 is made up of 13 amino acids. Germline loops: CDR1 LGHNT, CDR2 FRNRAP. The CDR3 loop is CASGLVLAGEQFF. CDR3 DNA: TGTGCTAGTGGTTTGGTCCTAGCGGGAGAGCAGTTCTTC.

J is TRBJ1-1 and V is TRBV19; D perhaps matches TRBD1 (5 bases). Germline loops: CDR1 LNHDA, CDR2 SQIVND (reference sequence). CDR3 length equals 15 residues. V was shortened by 5 bases and J by 1 base, with 14 bases between the two germline ends. CDR3 sequence: CASSLRGGENTEAFF. Written as DNA, the CDR3 is TGTGCCAGTAGTCTCCGCGGGGGGGAGAACACTGAAGCTTTCTTT. The entire variable domain, with the rest obtained from reference TRBV19 and TRBJ1-1, is as follows: DGGITQSPKYLFRKEGQNVTLSCEQNLNHDAMYWYRQDPGQGLRLIYYSQIVNDFQKGDIAEGYSVSREKKESFPLTVTSAQKNPTAFYLCASSLRGGENTEAFFGQGTRLTVV.

The chain uses TRBV30 and TRBJ1-1; 8 bases agree with TRBD1. CDR3 length equals 13 residues. V was pared by 3 bases and J by 4 bases, with 4 bases of the junction left unmatched. CDR1 is GTSNPN and CDR2 is SVGIG in the germline V gene (reference sequence). This chain's CDR3 is CAWSGTGGTEAFF. CDR3 DNA: TGTGCCTGGAGCGGAACAGGGGGCACTGAAGCTTTCTTT. Full variable domain (remainder filled in from reference TRBV30 and TRBJ1-1): SQTIHQWPATLVQPVGSPLSLECTVEGTSNPNLYWYRQAAGRGLQLLFYSVGIGQISSEVPQNLSASRPQDRQFILSSKKLLLSDSGFYLCAWSGTGGTEAFFGQGTRLTVV.

This chain joins TRBV19 and TRBJ1-1, with a tentative D call TRBD1 (5 bases). The CDR3 consists of 16 residues. V was pared by 0 bases and J by 5 bases, with 16 bases between. Looked up from germline, CDR1 is LNHDA and CDR2 is SQIVND (reference sequence). The CDR3 reads CASSIDRPGGETEAFF. In DNA form, the CDR3 reads TGTGCCAGTAGTATAGACCGACCTGGGGGGGAGACTGAAGCTTTCTTT.